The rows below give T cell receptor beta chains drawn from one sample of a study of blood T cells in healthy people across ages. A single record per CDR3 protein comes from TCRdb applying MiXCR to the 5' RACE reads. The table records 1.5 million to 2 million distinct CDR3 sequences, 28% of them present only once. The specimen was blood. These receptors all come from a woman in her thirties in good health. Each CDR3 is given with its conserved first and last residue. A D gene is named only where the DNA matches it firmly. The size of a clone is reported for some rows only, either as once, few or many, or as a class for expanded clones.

TGTGCCAGCAGAAACGGACAGGGGATGTCAGATACGCAGTATTTT | CASRNGQGMSDTQYF | TRBV27 | . | TRBJ2-3 | TRBD1
TGTGCCAGCAGCCTCATGGAAGCAACTAATGAAAAACTGTTTTTT | CASSLMEATNEKLFF | TRBV7-6 | . | TRBJ1-4 | .
TGTGCCAGCAGTGAAGTTGCGGGGGGTAAAGATACGCAGTATTTT | CASSEVAGGKDTQYF | TRBV2 | . | TRBJ2-3 | TRBD2
TGTGCCAGCAGCCCTTTTGGCCAGAGGAAACTGTTTTTT | CASSPFGQRKLFF | TRBV7-2 | few | TRBJ1-4 | .
TGTGCCTGGAGTGTACGGGGGCTCACCTCAGATACGCAGTATTTT | CAWSVRGLTSDTQYF | TRBV30 | few | TRBJ2-3 | .
TGTGCCAGCAGCAACCAGGGACTAGCGGGTACCGAGCAGTACTTC | CASSNQGLAGTEQYF | TRBV7-2 | . | TRBJ2-7 | TRBD2
TGTGCCAGCAGCGTGGACAGTTACTATGGCTACACCTTC | CASSVDSYYGYTF | TRBV12-3/TRBV12-4 | few | TRBJ1-2 | .
TGTGCCAGCAAGTCCGGTGGGACAGGCGGGAACGAGCAGTACTTC | CASKSGGTGGNEQYF | TRBV6-5 | few | TRBJ2-7 | TRBD1
TGTGCCACTGCGACTAGCGGGGGGGCTTACAATGAGCAGTACTTC | CATATSGGAYNEQYF | TRBV24-1 | . | TRBJ2-7 | TRBD2
TGTGCCAGCGGGGTGGGGGTCACAGATACGCAGTATTTT | CASGVGVTDTQYF | TRBV28 | . | TRBJ2-3 | .
TGCGCCAGCAGCTTGTTGCAGGGAGACTCACCCCTCCACTTT | CASSLLQGDSPLHF | TRBV5-1 | . | TRBJ1-6 | .
TGCAGCGCCCGGGGGACTCGCCCCGCGCAGTATTTT | CSARGTRPAQYF | TRBV29-1 | few | TRBJ2-3 | .
TGCGCCAGCAGCTTGGAGCGGGGGCCTTACAATGAGCAGTTCTTC | CASSLERGPYNEQFF | TRBV5-1 | many | TRBJ2-1 | TRBD2
TGTGCCAGCAGCCTTCAAGGGGGGTCTAATGAAAAACTGTTTTTT | CASSLQGGSNEKLFF | TRBV5-4 | few | TRBJ1-4 | .
TGTGCCAGCAGCAATACAGGGGGTTCCTACGAGCAGTACTTC | CASSNTGGSYEQYF | TRBV5-5 | many | TRBJ2-7 | TRBD1
TGTGCCAGCAGCTCCTCAGACTCCTACCCCTACGAGCAGTACTTC | CASSSSDSYPYEQYF | TRBV7-9 | . | TRBJ2-7 | .
TGTGCCAGCAGCCCCCAACGTACCGGGGCCAAAAACATTCAGTACTTC | CASSPQRTGAKNIQYF | TRBV3-1 | few | TRBJ2-4 | .
TGCGCCAGCAGTCTGGACAGGGGGCCCTACAATGAGCAGTTCTTC | CASSLDRGPYNEQFF | TRBV5-1 | many | TRBJ2-1 | TRBD1